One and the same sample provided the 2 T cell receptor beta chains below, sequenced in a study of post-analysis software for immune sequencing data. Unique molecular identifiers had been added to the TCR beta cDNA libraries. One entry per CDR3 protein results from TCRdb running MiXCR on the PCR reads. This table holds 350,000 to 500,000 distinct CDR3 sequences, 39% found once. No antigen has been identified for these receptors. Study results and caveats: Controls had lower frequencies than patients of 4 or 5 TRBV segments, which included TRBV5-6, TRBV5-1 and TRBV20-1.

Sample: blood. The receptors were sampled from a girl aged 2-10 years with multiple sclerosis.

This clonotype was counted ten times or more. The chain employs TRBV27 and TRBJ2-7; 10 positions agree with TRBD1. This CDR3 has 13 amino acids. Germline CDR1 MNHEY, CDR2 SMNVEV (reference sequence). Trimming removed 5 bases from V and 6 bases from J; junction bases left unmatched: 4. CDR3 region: CASSLGQGVEQYF. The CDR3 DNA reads TGTGCCAGCAGTCTTGGACAGGGGGTCGAGCAGTACTTC.

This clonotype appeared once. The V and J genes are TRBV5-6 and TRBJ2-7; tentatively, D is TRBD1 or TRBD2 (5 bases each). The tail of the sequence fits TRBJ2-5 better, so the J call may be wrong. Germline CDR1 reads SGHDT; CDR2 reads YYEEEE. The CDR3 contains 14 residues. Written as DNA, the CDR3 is TGTGCCAGCAGCCGGTGGGACCAGACAAAGACCCAGTACTTC. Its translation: CASSRWDQTKTQYF.